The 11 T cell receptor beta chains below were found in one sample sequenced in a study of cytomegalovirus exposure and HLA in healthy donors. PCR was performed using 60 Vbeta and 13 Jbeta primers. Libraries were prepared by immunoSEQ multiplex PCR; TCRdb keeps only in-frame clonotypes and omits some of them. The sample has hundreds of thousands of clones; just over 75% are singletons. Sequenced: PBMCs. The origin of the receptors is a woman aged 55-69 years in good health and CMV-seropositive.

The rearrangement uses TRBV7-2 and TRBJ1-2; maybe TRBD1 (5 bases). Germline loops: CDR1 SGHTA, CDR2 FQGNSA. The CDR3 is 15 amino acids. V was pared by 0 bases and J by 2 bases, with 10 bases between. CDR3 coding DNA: TGTGCCAGCAGCTTAGCGGCCACAGGCAACTATGGCTACACCTTC. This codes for CASSLAATGNYGYTF.

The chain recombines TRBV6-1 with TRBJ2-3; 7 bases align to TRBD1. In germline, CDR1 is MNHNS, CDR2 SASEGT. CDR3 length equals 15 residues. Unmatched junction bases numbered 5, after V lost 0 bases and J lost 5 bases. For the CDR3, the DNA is TGTGCCAGCAGTGAAGCGGGCAACAGGGGAGATACGCAGTATTTT. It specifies CASSEAGNRGDTQYF.

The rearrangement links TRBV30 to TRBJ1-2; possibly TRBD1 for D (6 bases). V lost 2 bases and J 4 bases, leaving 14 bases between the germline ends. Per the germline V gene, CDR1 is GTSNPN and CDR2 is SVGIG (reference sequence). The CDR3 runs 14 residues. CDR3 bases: TGTGCCTGGAGTTCAACAGGGATTGCCTATGGCTACACCTTC. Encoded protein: CAWSSTGIAYGYTF.

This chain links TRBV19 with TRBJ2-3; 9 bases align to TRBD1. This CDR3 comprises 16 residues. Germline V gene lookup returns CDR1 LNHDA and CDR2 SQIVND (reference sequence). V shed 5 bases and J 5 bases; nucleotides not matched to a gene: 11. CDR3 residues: CASSDGTGRGRDTQYF. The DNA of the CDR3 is TGTGCCAGTAGTGATGGGACAGGGAGAGGTCGAGATACGCAGTATTTT.

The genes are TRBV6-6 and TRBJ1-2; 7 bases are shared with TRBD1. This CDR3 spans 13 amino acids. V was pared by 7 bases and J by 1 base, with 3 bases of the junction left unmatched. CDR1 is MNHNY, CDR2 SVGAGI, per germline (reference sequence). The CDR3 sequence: CASTGQSNYGYTF. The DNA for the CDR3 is TGTGCCAGCACGGGACAGAGTAACTATGGCTACACCTTC.

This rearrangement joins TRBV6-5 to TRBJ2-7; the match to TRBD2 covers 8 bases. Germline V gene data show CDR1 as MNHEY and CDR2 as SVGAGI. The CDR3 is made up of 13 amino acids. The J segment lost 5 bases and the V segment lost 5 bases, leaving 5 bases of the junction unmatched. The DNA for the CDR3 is TGTGCCAGCAGTGGGCCGGGACTAGACGAGCAGTACTTC. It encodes CASSGPGLDEQYF.

The DNA for the CDR3 is TGTGCCAGCAGCTTGGCACAGGGGGCCCTTTCAGATACGCAGTATTTT. This codes for CASSLAQGALSDTQYF. The chain couples TRBV5-5 to TRBJ2-3, with 9 bases fitting TRBD1. V shed 0 bases, J shed 4 bases, and the junction held 6 bases outside the gene matches. CDR1 is SGHKS and CDR2 is YYEKEE in the germline V gene (reference sequence). This CDR3 is built from 16 residues.

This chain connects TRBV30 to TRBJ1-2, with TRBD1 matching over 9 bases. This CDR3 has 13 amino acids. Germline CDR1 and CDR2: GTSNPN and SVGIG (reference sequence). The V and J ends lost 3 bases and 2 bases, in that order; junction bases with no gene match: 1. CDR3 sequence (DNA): TGTGCCTGGAGACAGGGGGCCAACTATGGCTACACCTTC. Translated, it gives CAWRQGANYGYTF. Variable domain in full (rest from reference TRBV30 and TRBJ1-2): SQTIHQWPATLVQPVGSPLSLECTVEGTSNPNLYWYRQAAGRGLQLLFYSVGIGQISSEVPQNLSASRPQDRQFILSSKKLLLSDSGFYLCAWRQGANYGYTFGSGTRLTVV.

CDR3 protein: CASSQTGGGYTF. As DNA, the CDR3 is TGTGCCAGCAGTCAAACAGGGGGTGGCTACACCTTC. The J gene is TRBJ1-2, the V gene TRBV28; 8 bases line up with TRBD1. V dropped 5 bases and J dropped 7; count of bases not matched to a gene: 3. The CDR3 length is 12 residues. Per the germline V gene, CDR1 is MDHEN and CDR2 is SYDVKM.

The CDR3: CASSSREGRDEKLFF. The CDR3 coding sequence is TGTGCCAGCAGCTCGAGGGAGGGGAGGGATGAAAAACTGTTTTTT. The chain combines TRBV11-2 with TRBJ1-4; TRBD1 might be the D (5 bases). This CDR3 contains 15 residues. Germline loops: CDR1 SGHAT, CDR2 FQNNGV. V was clipped by 4 bases and J by 6 bases, with 15 bases between them.

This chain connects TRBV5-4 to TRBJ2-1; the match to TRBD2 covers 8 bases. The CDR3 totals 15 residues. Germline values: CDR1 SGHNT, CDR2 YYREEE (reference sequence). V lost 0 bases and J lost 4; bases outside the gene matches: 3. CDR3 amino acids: CASSLASGPYNEQFF. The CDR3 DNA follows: TGTGCCAGCAGCTTGGCTAGCGGGCCTTACAATGAGCAGTTCTTC. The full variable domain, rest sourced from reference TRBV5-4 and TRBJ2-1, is ETGVTQSPTHLIKTRGQQVTLRCSSQSGHNTVSWYQQALGQGPQFIFQYYREEENGRGNFPPRFSGLQFPNYSSELNVNALELDDSALYLCASSLASGPYNEQFFGPGTRLTVL.